This entry lists 23 T cell receptor beta chains sequenced from one sample in a study of T cells in Graves' hyperthyroidism and ophthalmopathy. From RNA transcripts, TCR beta CDR3 regions were amplified. The study used the HTBI primer set for a first-round RT-PCR of the TCR CDR3. TCRdb itself ran the multiplex PCR reads through MiXCR, one entry per CDR3 protein. The repertoire holds about 530,000 distinct CDR3 sequences, roughly 15% seen once, with approximately 18% in the top ten. The sample consisted of blood. The receptor source for this set is a woman under 30 with Graves' ophthalmopathy.

This clonotype was recorded at least ten times. V and J are TRBV27 and TRBJ1-5, with D perhaps matching TRBD1 (5 bases). CDR1 is MNHEY and CDR2 is SMNVEV in the germline V gene (reference sequence). V was cut by 6 bases and J by 4 bases, with 19 bases left in between. CDR3 length: 16 residues. The CDR3 DNA reads as TGTGCCAGCAGCTCTGGGGGGGGAGAAAGGAATCAGCCCCAGCATTTT. Translated: CASSSGGGERNQPQHF.

This clonotype has at least ten counts. The chain has TRBV7-3 and TRBJ1-2; 9 bases agree with TRBD1. The CDR3 totals 13 residues. Looked up from germline, CDR1 is SGHTA and CDR2 is FQGTGA. Losses at the gene ends were 8 bases for V and 4 bases for J; bases not matched to a gene: 5. The CDR3 region is CASGTGQGYGYTF. CDR3 bases: TGTGCCAGCGGAACGGGACAGGGCTATGGCTACACCTTC. Looking up the rest from reference TRBV7-3 and TRBJ1-2 gives the full variable domain: GAGVSQTPSNKVTEKGKYVELRCDPISGHTALYWYRQSLGQGPEFLIYFQGTGAADDSGLPNDRFFAVRPEGSVSTLKIQRTERGDSAVYLCASGTGQGYGYTFGSGTRLTVV.

In its sample, this clonotype was seen a few times. This sequence joins TRBV19 and TRBJ2-3; D might be TRBD2 (5 bases). The ends were cut back, 6 bases at V and 2 bases at J, with 12 bases in the middle. This CDR3 is built from 14 residues. Germline CDR1 and CDR2: LNHDA and SQIVND (reference sequence). CDR3: CASRAPSPTDTQYF. The CDR3 nucleotides read TGTGCCAGTAGAGCGCCTAGCCCCACAGATACGCAGTATTTT.

The sample holds many counts of this clonotype. The rearrangement links TRBV28 to TRBJ2-2; no clear D. The CDR3 runs 17 residues. CDR1 MDHEN and CDR2 SYDVKM come from the germline V gene. V lost 4 bases and J lost 2, with 17 bases in between. The CDR3 DNA is TGTGCCAGCAGTTCCTCCTCCAGGATGAGCAACACCGGGGAGCTGTTTTTT. Protein: CASSSSSRMSNTGELFF. The whole variable domain, filled in from reference TRBV28 and TRBJ2-2, reads DVKVTQSSRYLVKRTGEKVFLECVQDMDHENMFWYRQDPGLGLRLIYFSYDVKMKEKGDIPEGYSVSREKKERFSLILESASTNQTSMYLCASSSSSRMSNTGELFFGEGSRLTVL.

This clonotype was seen a handful of times. The chain recombines TRBV9 with TRBJ2-1; D is ambiguous. The V end lost 2 bases, the J end lost 4 bases, and 16 bases lay between the germline ends. CDR1 is SGDLS, CDR2 YYNGEE, per germline. The CDR3 consists of 16 residues. CDR3 bases: TGTGCCAGCAGCGTGACCCCTAGTAACAGTTACAATGAGCAGTTCTTC. Translated, it gives CASSVTPSNSYNEQFF.

The genes are TRBV10-3 and TRBJ2-1, with D perhaps TRBD1 (6 bases). V was cut by 8 bases and J by 1 base, with 9 bases left in between. There are 13 residues in the CDR3. Germline V gene lookup returns CDR1 ENHRY and CDR2 SYGVKD. The CDR3 region is CAIQDSSYNEQFF. Written as DNA, the CDR3 is TGTGCCATCCAGGACAGTTCCTACAATGAGCAGTTCTTC.

In this sample, this clonotype turned up a few times. The chain joins TRBV6-1 to TRBJ1-2; D perhaps matches TRBD1 (6 bases). Germline loops: CDR1 MNHNS, CDR2 SASEGT. Trimming pared 4 bases from V and 4 bases from J, leaving 13 bases between. This CDR3 region has 14 residues. The CDR3 reads CASSVPQGLYGYTF. CDR3 DNA: TGTGCCAGCAGTGTCCCCCAGGGGCTCTATGGCTACACCTTC.

The rearrangement uses TRBV6-1 and TRBJ2-3, with a possible D match to TRBD2 (5 bases). The CDR3 has 14 residues. Trimming stripped 7 bases from V and 6 bases from J, with 17 bases between. Per the germline V gene, CDR1 is MNHNS and CDR2 is SASEGT. CDR3 amino acids: CASTLRGIGDTQYF. The CDR3 DNA reads as TGTGCCAGCACCCTTCGGGGAATTGGGGATACGCAGTATTTT.

The chain recombines TRBV20-1 with TRBJ2-2; tentative D call: TRBD2 (5 bases). The germline V and J ends were trimmed by 3 bases and 4 bases, with 15 bases remaining between them. The germline gives CDR1 DFQATT, CDR2 SNEGSKA (reference sequence). The CDR3 is 15 residues long. CDR3 nucleotides: TGCAGTGCTAGGAAGCACGAGGGCTCCACCGGGGAGCTGTTTTTT. It encodes CSARKHEGSTGELFF.

The table lists this clonotype with many counts. The chain carries TRBV12-3 or TRBV12-4 and TRBJ2-1; D remains unclear. V lost 1 base and J 9 bases, leaving 7 bases between the germline ends. This CDR3 has 12 residues. The CDR3 DNA is TGTGCCAGCAGTTTAGGGGCGCGTGAGCAGTTCTTC. Amino acid sequence: CASSLGAREQFF.

The chain employs TRBV11-2 and TRBJ2-7; TRBD1 agrees at 7 bases. The length of the CDR3 is 17 residues. Germline V CDR1 and CDR2: SGHAT, FQNNGV. J was trimmed by 2 bases and V by 5 bases; bases with no gene match: 15. The CDR3 DNA reads as TGTGCCAGCAGCCCCATGGGGACAGCTAAAACCCCCTACGAGCAGTACTTC. Translated: CASSPMGTAKTPYEQYF.

This chain joins TRBV3-1 and TRBJ2-5; no clear D. Germline V CDR1 and CDR2: LGHDT, YNNKEL (reference sequence). CDR3 length equals 13 residues. V was pared by 5 bases and J by 2 bases, with 9 bases between. CDR3 nucleotides: TGTGCCAGCAGCTTCGGGCGTCAAGAGACCCAGTACTTC. Its translation: CASSFGRQETQYF.

This CDR3 reads CSARDLDRGSGEKLFF. The CDR3, as DNA: TGCAGTGCTAGAGATCTGGACAGGGGGTCTGGTGAAAAACTGTTTTTT. V usage is TRBV20-1 and J usage is TRBJ1-4, with TRBD1 matching 10 bases. From germline, CDR1 is DFQATT and CDR2 SNEGSKA (reference sequence). This CDR3 contains 16 residues. The J segment lost 7 bases and the V segment lost 0 bases, leaving 8 bases of the junction unmatched.

The sample holds many counts of this clonotype. This CDR3 reads CAGTEQGWGSEAFF. In DNA, the CDR3 is TGTGCCGGGACCGAACAGGGGTGGGGCTCTGAAGCTTTCTTT. This chain connects TRBV7-2 to TRBJ1-1; 7 nucleotides line up with TRBD1. V shed 11 bases, J shed 6 bases, and the junction held 15 bases outside the gene matches. Germline loops: CDR1 SGHTA, CDR2 FQGNSA. The CDR3 totals 14 residues.

In its sample, this clonotype was seen a few times. The CDR3 protein is CASSPPRLAVGTDTQYF. CDR3 DNA sequence: TGTGCCAGCAGCCCTCCACGACTAGCGGTGGGCACAGATACGCAGTATTTT. The chain uses TRBV9 and TRBJ2-3, with TRBD2 matching over 9 bases. The V gene's germline CDR1 is SGDLS and CDR2 YYNGEE. V shed 4 bases and J 1 base; nucleotides not matched to a gene: 10. CDR3 length equals 17 residues. The complete variable domain, with remaining parts taken from reference TRBV9 and TRBJ2-3, reads DSGVTQTPKHLITATGQRVTLRCSPRSGDLSVYWYQQSLDQGLQFLIQYYNGEERAKGNILERFSAQQFPDLHSELNLSSLELGDSALYFCASSPPRLAVGTDTQYFGPGTRLTVL.

This clonotype was seen repeatedly, ten times or more. The J gene is TRBJ2-1, the V gene TRBV9; D may be TRBD2 (6 bases). The ends were cut back, 7 bases at V and 6 bases at J, with 14 bases in the middle. The CDR3 is 13 amino acids. Germline values: CDR1 SGDLS, CDR2 YYNGEE. The CDR3 coding sequence is TGTGCCAGCGGGGGGACGACCGCCAATGAGCAGTTCTTC. Amino acid sequence: CASGGTTANEQFF.

This CDR3 is CASSQDSGPTNEKLFF. CDR3 in DNA: TGCGCCAGCAGCCAAGATTCCGGTCCAACTAATGAAAAACTGTTTTTT. The V and J genes are TRBV4-1 and TRBJ1-4; D is undetermined. CDR3 length: 16 amino acids. The V gene's germline CDR1 is MGHRA and CDR2 YSYEKL. V lost 0 bases to trimming and J lost 0 bases, with 8 bases between them.

This clonotype was picked up many times. The chain recombines TRBV28 with TRBJ1-1; no firm D call. In germline, CDR1 is MDHEN, CDR2 SYDVKM. Trimming took off 4 bases at V and 0 bases at J, with 6 bases between the two ends. This CDR3 contains 13 residues. As DNA, the CDR3 is TGTGCCAGCAGTTCTGATCTGAACACTGAAGCTTTCTTT. Amino acids: CASSSDLNTEAFF.

With respect to this clonotype: A junction end diverges from the germline sequence, so it may reflect a read error. The CDR3 reads CAGRRGYYSGANVLTF. CDR3 sequence (DNA): TGTGCCGGCAGACGGGGGTATTACTCTGGGGCCAACGTCCTGACTTTC. The rearrangement links TRBV6-1 to TRBJ2-6; D is possibly TRBD2 (6 bases). There are 16 residues in the CDR3. Germline assignment: CDR1 MNHNS and CDR2 SASEGT.

This clonotype was counted ten times or more. V usage is TRBV7-8 and J usage is TRBJ2-5; possibly TRBD2 for D (5 bases). Germline V gives CDR1 SGHVS, CDR2 FQNEAQ. This CDR3 comprises 15 residues. V was trimmed by 5 bases and J by 4 bases, leaving 17 bases between them. The CDR3: CASSPAPARGETQYF. CDR3 DNA: TGTGCCAGCAGCCCGGCCCCAGCACGGGGAGAGACCCAGTACTTC.

The chain carries TRBV9 and TRBJ2-1, with no clear D. The V gene lost 4 bases and the J gene lost 2 bases, with 4 bases spanning the gap. The CDR3 is 12 residues long. Germline assignment: CDR1 SGDLS and CDR2 YYNGEE. The CDR3 sequence is CASSSTYNEQFF. In nucleotides, the CDR3 is TGTGCCAGCAGCTCGACCTACAATGAGCAGTTCTTC.

V gene TRBV20-1 combines with J gene TRBJ1-1; D perhaps matches TRBD1 (6 bases). The CDR3 is 13 residues long. The V and J ends lost 0 bases and 10 bases respectively, with 15 bases between them. Germline-derived CDR1 and CDR2 are DFQATT and SNEGSKA (reference sequence). The CDR3 region has the DNA TGCAGTGCTAGAGATCGTACGACAGGTTTAGCTTTCTTT. It codes for CSARDRTTGLAFF.

There are a few counts of this clonotype. The chain uses TRBV6-1 and TRBJ1-1; 9 bases are a match to TRBD1. J lost 5 bases, V lost 2 bases, and 3 bases had no gene match. CDR1 is MNHNS, CDR2 SASEGT, per germline. CDR3 length: 14 residues. For the CDR3, the DNA is TGTGCCAGCAGTGAATGGACAGGGGAGACTGAAGCTTTCTTT. Translated, it gives CASSEWTGETEAFF.